Described below is a single T cell receptor beta chain sequence and its context. Its specificity is not known. The PCR employed 60 Vbeta primers together with 13 Jbeta primers. The method was immunoSEQ multiplex PCR; TCRdb's version includes in-frame clones alone and lacks a portion of them. The data contain more than 95,000 clones, roughly 82% of them singletons. This record belongs to a study of cytomegalovirus exposure and HLA in healthy donors. Looking at the study overall: Earlier work reported some 110 million unique TCR beta sequences from 150 million to 200 million T cells.

Overall study results and limits: A cluster of highly shared sequence variants was likely a sequencing artifact. Later analysis showed TCR association rates varying by HLA locus, highest for DRB1 and lowest for HLA-C.

Germline assignment: CDR1 SEHNR and CDR2 FQNEAQ (reference sequence). The CDR3 loop spans 16 amino acids. The V gene end was trimmed by 4 bases and the J gene end by 0 bases; junction bases not matched to a gene: 4. The receptor was derived from a woman aged 40 to 50 in good health and CMV-seropositive. This rearrangement joins TRBV7-9 to TRBJ1-1, with 11 bases aligning to TRBD1. Input material: PBMCs. The DNA of the CDR3 is TGTGCCAGCAGCTCCTGGACAGGGGGCATGAACACTGAAGCTTTCTTT. Encoded protein: CASSSWTGGMNTEAFF.